A single T cell receptor (beta chain) is shown here with its context. The data stem from a study of T cells after posttransplantation cyclophosphamide. Germline V gene lookup returns CDR1 SGDLS and CDR2 YYNGEE. The CDR3 consists of 15 residues. V dropped 2 bases and J dropped 8; count of bases not matched to a gene: 8. TCRdb's copy holds only in-frame clones and misses some; the assay was immunoSEQ multiplex PCR. The sample contains approximately 9,800 clones, roughly 98% of which appear only once. Sequenced: naive CD8+ T cells sorted from PBMCs. This receptor was obtained from a middle-aged man in good health, CMV-negative, and a related stem cell transplant donor. This chain uses TRBV9 with TRBJ2-4, with TRBD2 matching over 9 bases. Written as DNA, the CDR3 is TGTGCCAGCAGCGTTGTAGGCGGGGGGGAGGACATTCAGTACTTC. Amino acid sequence: CASSVVGGGEDIQYF. The whole variable domain, filled in from reference TRBV9 and TRBJ2-4, reads DSGVTQTPKHLITATGQRVTLRCSPRSGDLSVYWYQQSLDQGLQFLIQYYNGEERAKGNILERFSAQQFPDLHSELNLSSLELGDSALYFCASSVVGGGEDIQYFGAGTRLSVL.